These T cell receptor beta chains were read from a single sample in a study of beta chain features in type 1 diabetes. The table came from immunoSEQ multiplex PCR; TCRdb's copy has only in-frame clones and leaves some out. The sample has over 200,000 clones, about a tenth seen once. Specimen: naive CD4+ T cells from blood. All receptors come from a man aged 25-45 years with type 1 diabetes. Each CDR3 is given with its conserved first and last residue. D genes are given only for firm matches. A row's size may be missing; if present it is once, few, many or a size class.

cdr3_aa: CASSKTGSSGNTIYF
cdr3_nt: TGTGCCAGCAGCAAAACAGGGAGCTCTGGAAACACCATATATTTT
v_call: TRBV11-2
d_call: -
clone_size: once
j_call: TRBJ1-3

cdr3_aa: CASSGGEAEAFF
cdr3_nt: TGCGCCAGCAGCGGAGGGGAGGCTGAAGCTTTCTTT
v_call: TRBV5-1
d_call: -
clone_size: -
j_call: TRBJ1-1

cdr3_aa: CASSLVFPPLHF
cdr3_nt: TGTGCCAGCAGCTTAGTGTTCCCGCCCCTCCACTTT
v_call: TRBV7-2
d_call: -
clone_size: -
j_call: TRBJ1-6

cdr3_aa: CATSREAGAYEQYF
cdr3_nt: TGTGCCACCAGCAGAGAGGCAGGGGCCTACGAGCAGTACTTC
v_call: TRBV15
d_call: -
clone_size: few
j_call: TRBJ2-7

cdr3_aa: CASSADSRYEQYF
cdr3_nt: TGTGCCAGCAGTGCCGACAGCCGCTACGAGCAGTACTTC
v_call: TRBV25-1
d_call: -
clone_size: few
j_call: TRBJ2-7

cdr3_aa: CASSPTGSTPYNEQFF
cdr3_nt: TGTGCCAGCAGCCCTACAGGAAGTACTCCCTACAATGAGCAGTTCTTC
v_call: TRBV7-3
d_call: -
clone_size: -
j_call: TRBJ2-1

cdr3_aa: CASSVAGYARAGAFF
cdr3_nt: TGTGCCAGCAGCGTAGCGGGATACGCTCGCGCGGGAGCTTTCTTT
v_call: TRBV9
d_call: -
clone_size: few
j_call: TRBJ1-1

cdr3_aa: CASSRLAGVSYEQYF
cdr3_nt: TGTGCCAGCAGCCGACTAGCGGGTGTCTCCTACGAGCAGTACTTC
v_call: TRBV5-4
d_call: TRBD2
clone_size: -
j_call: TRBJ2-7

cdr3_aa: CASSRRGTEAFF
cdr3_nt: TGTGCCAGCTCCCGGCGCGGCACTGAAGCTTTCTTT
v_call: TRBV2
d_call: -
clone_size: -
j_call: TRBJ1-1

cdr3_aa: CASSLQGAATNEKLFF
cdr3_nt: TGTGCCAGCAGCTTACAGGGGGCGGCAACTAATGAAAAACTGTTTTTT
v_call: TRBV7-9
d_call: TRBD1
clone_size: few
j_call: TRBJ1-4

cdr3_aa: CASSPEGAPGDYGYTF
cdr3_nt: TGCGCCAGCTCTCCCGAGGGGGCACCGGGCGACTATGGCTACACCTTC
v_call: TRBV5-1
d_call: TRBD1
clone_size: -
j_call: TRBJ1-2

cdr3_aa: CSVGQGGTEAFF
cdr3_nt: TGCAGCGTGGGACAGGGGGGCACTGAAGCTTTCTTT
v_call: TRBV29-1
d_call: TRBD1
clone_size: few
j_call: TRBJ1-1

cdr3_aa: CAKGQGGTYEQYF
cdr3_nt: TGTGCCAAAGGACAGGGAGGGACCTACGAGCAGTACTTC
v_call: TRBV11-3
d_call: -
clone_size: few
j_call: TRBJ2-7

cdr3_aa: CASSPGLAGGTAQYF
cdr3_nt: TGTGCCAGCAGCCCGGGACTAGCGGGGGGGACCGCGCAGTATTTT
v_call: TRBV5-4
d_call: TRBD2
clone_size: -
j_call: TRBJ2-3

cdr3_aa: CASSQVNGGAQETQYF
cdr3_nt: TGCGCCAGCAGCCAAGTGAATGGGGGGGCCCAAGAGACCCAGTACTTC
v_call: TRBV4-3
d_call: -
clone_size: -
j_call: TRBJ2-5

cdr3_aa: CASTSIAANNEQFF
cdr3_nt: TGTGCCAGCACATCTATAGCTGCAAACAATGAGCAGTTCTTC
v_call: TRBV7-2
d_call: -
clone_size: few
j_call: TRBJ2-1

cdr3_aa: CASIGQGSARQYF
cdr3_nt: TGCGCCAGCATAGGACAGGGTTCCGCAAGGCAGTACTTC
v_call: TRBV5-1
d_call: TRBD1
clone_size: -
j_call: TRBJ2-7

cdr3_aa: CASSSELALDTQYF
cdr3_nt: TGTGCCAGCAGCTCCGAGTTAGCGCTGGATACGCAGTATTTT
v_call: TRBV5-6
d_call: -
clone_size: -
j_call: TRBJ2-3

cdr3_aa: CASSIRGPGEQYF
cdr3_nt: TGTGCCAGTAGTATCAGGGGACCGGGCGAGCAGTACTTC
v_call: TRBV19
d_call: -
clone_size: few
j_call: TRBJ2-7

cdr3_aa: CASSADRDTEAFF
cdr3_nt: TGTGCCAGCAGCGCGGACAGGGACACTGAAGCTTTCTTT
v_call: TRBV7-8
d_call: TRBD1
clone_size: few
j_call: TRBJ1-1

cdr3_aa: CASAGGYNEQFF
cdr3_nt: TGTGCCTCAGCGGGGGGGTACAATGAGCAGTTCTTC
v_call: TRBV10-3
d_call: TRBD2
clone_size: few
j_call: TRBJ2-1

cdr3_aa: CASSQARGPGGEKLFF
cdr3_nt: TGCGCCAGCAGCCAAGCCCGGGGCCCGGGGGGTGAAAAACTGTTTTTT
v_call: TRBV4-3
d_call: -
clone_size: -
j_call: TRBJ1-4

cdr3_aa: CASSGQGGDQPQHF
cdr3_nt: TGCGCCAGCAGTGGACAGGGAGGTGATCAGCCCCAGCATTTT
v_call: TRBV5-1
d_call: TRBD1
clone_size: few
j_call: TRBJ1-5

cdr3_aa: CASRWTSGDTQYF
cdr3_nt: TGTGCCAGCAGATGGACTAGCGGGGATACGCAGTATTTT
v_call: TRBV11-2
d_call: TRBD2
clone_size: few
j_call: TRBJ2-3

cdr3_aa: CASSLRVSSDTQYF
cdr3_nt: TGTGCCAGCAGTCTCCGGGTCTCAAGCGATACGCAGTATTTT
v_call: TRBV27
d_call: -
clone_size: -
j_call: TRBJ2-3

cdr3_aa: CASSRDIKWYEQFF
cdr3_nt: TGTGCCAGCTCAAGGGACATTAAATGGTATGAGCAGTTCTTC
v_call: TRBV18
d_call: -
clone_size: -
j_call: TRBJ2-1

cdr3_aa: CAWSRWGRAYEQYF
cdr3_nt: TGTGCCTGGTCTAGGTGGGGGCGGGCCTACGAGCAGTACTTC
v_call: TRBV30
d_call: -
clone_size: -
j_call: TRBJ2-7

cdr3_aa: CASSRGQTNTEAFF
cdr3_nt: TGTGCCAGCTCACGAGGTCAGACGAACACTGAAGCTTTCTTT
v_call: TRBV18
d_call: -
clone_size: -
j_call: TRBJ1-1

cdr3_aa: CASKAGQGPETQYF
cdr3_nt: TGTGCCAGCAAAGCGGGACAGGGGCCAGAGACCCAGTACTTC
v_call: TRBV6-5
d_call: TRBD1
clone_size: -
j_call: TRBJ2-5

cdr3_aa: CSVVQGRDTQYF
cdr3_nt: TGCAGCGTTGTTCAGGGGCGCGATACGCAGTATTTT
v_call: TRBV29-1
d_call: -
clone_size: few
j_call: TRBJ2-3

cdr3_aa: CASIPGQGEKLFF
cdr3_nt: TGTGCCAGCATTCCGGGACAGGGAGAAAAACTGTTTTTT
v_call: TRBV28
d_call: TRBD1
clone_size: few
j_call: TRBJ1-4

cdr3_aa: CASSNPGGGTEAFF
cdr3_nt: TGCGCCAGCAGCAACCCAGGGGGCGGCACTGAAGCTTTCTTT
v_call: TRBV5-1
d_call: TRBD1
clone_size: -
j_call: TRBJ1-1

cdr3_aa: CASSLGPADAGGGNEQFF
cdr3_nt: TGTGCCAGCAGCTTAGGCCCCGCCGACGCGGGGGGGGGCAATGAGCAGTTCTTC
v_call: TRBV11-2
d_call: TRBD2
clone_size: -
j_call: TRBJ2-1

cdr3_aa: CASSSTGIYYGYTF
cdr3_nt: TGTGCCAGCAGCTCGACAGGGATTTATTATGGCTACACCTTC
v_call: TRBV5-6
d_call: TRBD1
clone_size: -
j_call: TRBJ1-2

cdr3_aa: CASSRDRGLMEQYF
cdr3_nt: TGTGCCAGCAGTCGCGACAGGGGGCTCATGGAGCAGTACTTC
v_call: TRBV6-5
d_call: TRBD1
clone_size: -
j_call: TRBJ2-7

cdr3_aa: CATTQGFNEQFF
cdr3_nt: TGTGCCACCACGCAGGGGTTCAATGAGCAGTTCTTC
v_call: TRBV28
d_call: -
clone_size: -
j_call: TRBJ2-1

cdr3_aa: CASSSGTRGNEQFF
cdr3_nt: TGTGCCAGCAGCTCCGGGACTAGAGGCAATGAGCAGTTCTTC
v_call: TRBV7-9
d_call: TRBD2
clone_size: -
j_call: TRBJ2-1

cdr3_aa: CASSLVETGTYQPQHF
cdr3_nt: TGTGCCAGCAGCTTGGTGGAGACAGGGACCTATCAGCCCCAGCATTTT
v_call: TRBV7-9
d_call: TRBD1
clone_size: -
j_call: TRBJ1-5

cdr3_aa: CSVMVSRGNTEAFF
cdr3_nt: TGCAGCGTTATGGTATCCAGGGGGAACACTGAAGCTTTCTTT
v_call: TRBV29-1
d_call: -
clone_size: few
j_call: TRBJ1-1

cdr3_aa: CASSGRQGRAEQYF
cdr3_nt: TGCGCCAGCAGCGGGCGACAGGGGCGAGCCGAGCAGTACTTC
v_call: TRBV5-1
d_call: TRBD1
clone_size: -
j_call: TRBJ2-7

cdr3_aa: CASSPWTSGTDTQYF
cdr3_nt: TGCGCCAGCAGCCCCTGGACTAGCGGGACAGATACGCAGTATTTT
v_call: TRBV5-1
d_call: TRBD2
clone_size: few
j_call: TRBJ2-3

cdr3_aa: CASSSSSSYGYTF
cdr3_nt: TGTGCCAGCAGCTCCTCGTCCAGCTATGGCTACACCTTC
v_call: TRBV5-4
d_call: -
clone_size: few
j_call: TRBJ1-2

cdr3_aa: CASSRDFQQYF
cdr3_nt: TGTGCCAGCAGTAGGGACTTCCAGCAGTACTTC
v_call: TRBV2
d_call: -
clone_size: -
j_call: TRBJ2-7

cdr3_aa: CASSANRGLMVDEQFF
cdr3_nt: TGTGCCAGCAGCGCCAACAGGGGGCTGATGGTGGATGAGCAGTTCTTC
v_call: TRBV9
d_call: TRBD1
clone_size: -
j_call: TRBJ2-1

cdr3_aa: CASGPRTGEAFF
cdr3_nt: TGTGCTAGTGGTCCGAGGACAGGTGAAGCTTTCTTT
v_call: TRBV12-5
d_call: TRBD1
clone_size: -
j_call: TRBJ1-1

cdr3_aa: CAISEPGTGVHEQYF
cdr3_nt: TGTGCCATCAGTGAGCCCGGGACAGGGGTCCACGAGCAGTACTTC
v_call: TRBV10-3
d_call: TRBD1
clone_size: few
j_call: TRBJ2-7

cdr3_aa: CASGWTSGGQETQYF
cdr3_nt: TGTGCCAGCGGCTGGACTAGCGGGGGCCAAGAGACCCAGTACTTC
v_call: TRBV5-4
d_call: TRBD2
clone_size: few
j_call: TRBJ2-5

cdr3_aa: CASSRVESPLHF
cdr3_nt: TGTGCCAGCTCTCGGGTAGAGTCACCCCTCCACTTT
v_call: TRBV2
d_call: -
clone_size: few
j_call: TRBJ1-6

cdr3_aa: CASSSSAGGRYNEQFF
cdr3_nt: TGTGCCAGCAGCTCCTCAGCGGGGGGACGTTACAATGAGCAGTTCTTC
v_call: TRBV7-2
d_call: TRBD2
clone_size: -
j_call: TRBJ2-1

cdr3_aa: CASSTQGWESPLHF
cdr3_nt: TGTGCCAGCAGCACCCAGGGGTGGGAATCACCCCTCCACTTT
v_call: TRBV9
d_call: -
clone_size: few
j_call: TRBJ1-6

cdr3_aa: CASSLERGETQYF
cdr3_nt: TGTGCCAGCAGCTTGGAAAGGGGAGAGACCCAGTACTTC
v_call: TRBV5-4
d_call: -
clone_size: few
j_call: TRBJ2-5

cdr3_aa: CASRYMPLQGYEQYF
cdr3_nt: TGTGCCAGCCGATACATGCCCCTCCAGGGCTACGAGCAGTACTTC
v_call: TRBV28
d_call: -
clone_size: few
j_call: TRBJ2-7

cdr3_aa: CASSQLSETQYF
cdr3_nt: TGTGCCAGCAGCCAACTATCGGAGACCCAGTACTTC
v_call: TRBV14
d_call: -
clone_size: -
j_call: TRBJ2-5

cdr3_aa: CASSLTDTQYF
cdr3_nt: TGTGCCAGCTCTCTCACAGATACGCAGTATTTT
v_call: TRBV25-1
d_call: -
clone_size: -
j_call: TRBJ2-3

cdr3_aa: CASSRGLAGGSEQFF
cdr3_nt: TGTGCCAGCAGCCGGGGACTAGCGGGGGGGAGTGAGCAGTTCTTC
v_call: TRBV4-2
d_call: TRBD2
clone_size: few
j_call: TRBJ2-1